These T cell receptor beta chains were read from a single sample in a study of shared T cell receptors in the human thymus. TCRdb's copy holds only in-frame clones and misses some; the assay was immunoSEQ multiplex PCR. The table includes hundreds of thousands of clones, roughly 86% detected once. This sample was also put to use in a study of human thymus T cells.

Material for sequencing was thymocytes. Every receptor here comes from a boy under three years old with a congenital heart defect. Both conserved end residues are part of each CDR3. D genes are given only for firm matches. Clone size appears in some rows only: once, few, many, or a class for an expanded clone.

d_call | clone_size | j_call | v_call | cdr3_aa | cdr3_nt
TRBD2 | . | TRBJ2-1 | TRBV9 | CASSVGGAGYNEQFF | TGTGCCAGCAGCGTAGGTGGAGCGGGATACAATGAGCAGTTCTTC
. | . | TRBJ1-1 | TRBV9 | CASSVDSGSSSQENTEAFF | TGTGCCAGCAGCGTAGACTCCGGCTCCTCCTCCCAGGAGAACACTGAAGCTTTCTTT
. | . | TRBJ2-7 | TRBV7-2 | CASSSGASSEQYF | TGTGCCAGCAGCTCTGGGGCGAGTAGCGAGCAGTACTTC
. | . | TRBJ1-3 | TRBV7-9 | CASSFVLSGNTIYF | TGTGCCAGCAGCTTCGTTCTTTCTGGAAACACCATATATTTT
TRBD1 | once | TRBJ1-2 | TRBV27 | CASRGVDRGLYGYTF | TGTGCCAGCAGGGGGGTGGACAGGGGGCTGTACGGCTACACCTTC
. | . | TRBJ1-4 | TRBV5-8 | CASSSLTDRKLFF | TGTGCCAGCAGCTCGCTAACTGACAGAAAACTGTTTTTT
TRBD2 | . | TRBJ2-5 | TRBV28 | CASPGRGEGETQYF | TGTGCCAGCCCGGGTCGGGGGGAAGGGGAGACCCAGTACTTC
. | once | TRBJ1-3 | TRBV30 | CAWRPRGLRSGNTIYF | TGTGCCTGGAGGCCTAGGGGCCTCCGCTCTGGAAACACCATATATTTT
. | . | TRBJ1-2 | TRBV5-6 | CASSLRTALYGYTF | TGTGCCAGCAGCCTGCGGACAGCCCTCTATGGCTACACCTTC
. | . | TRBJ2-7 | TRBV28 | CASSLVRGSSYEQYF | TGTGCCAGCAGTTTAGTAAGGGGCTCATCCTACGAGCAGTACTTC
. | . | TRBJ2-3 | TRBV4-3 | CASSQEEAYTDTQYF | TGCGCCAGCAGCCAAGAAGAAGCGTACACAGATACGCAGTATTTT
. | . | TRBJ1-4 | TRBV30 | CAWGYRSPIEKLFF | TGTGCCTGGGGTTACAGGAGCCCTATTGAAAAACTGTTTTTT
. | . | TRBJ1-5 | TRBV7-2 | CASTVQGSNQPQHF | TGTGCCAGCACCGTACAGGGTAGCAATCAGCCCCAGCATTTT
. | . | TRBJ2-1 | TRBV29-1 | CSVEGSRTRDNEQFF | TGCAGCGTTGAAGGGAGTCGTACTCGGGACAATGAGCAGTTCTTC
. | . | TRBJ2-2 | TRBV28 | CASSSEWGRTGELFF | TGTGCCAGCAGTTCTGAGTGGGGCAGGACCGGGGAGCTGTTTTTT
TRBD1 | once | TRBJ1-6 | TRBV27 | CASRSFRYEGGEDSPLHF | TGTGCCAGCAGGAGTTTCCGGTATGAAGGGGGCGAGGATTCACCCCTCCACTTT
TRBD1 | . | TRBJ2-6 | TRBV5-6 | CASSARDRGPPGANVLTF | TGTGCCAGCAGCGCCCGGGACAGGGGACCTCCTGGGGCCAACGTCCTGACTTTC